The clone carrying this TCR beta chain was found a few times. Its matching antigen is unknown. The sample comes from a study of T-cell memory formation after mild COVID-19. Study results and caveats: CD4+ contracting clones lay mainly in CM and EM, CD8+ ones in EMRA.

Constant-segment primers served in 5'RACE that generated TCR alpha and TCR beta cDNA libraries bearing sample barcodes and UMIs. MiXCR, run by TCRdb on the 5' RACE reads, gives a single entry per CDR3 protein. The sample consists of roughly 350,000 distinct CDR3 sequences, roughly 21% of them appearing once. This CDR3 region has 18 residues. V was clipped by 4 bases and J by 2 bases, with 22 bases between them. Germline V gene lookup returns CDR1 SGDLS and CDR2 YYNGEE. V gene TRBV9 combines with J gene TRBJ1-3, with D possibly matching TRBD1 (5 bases). Sequenced input: PBMCs or a T cell subset sorted from them (not recorded which). This sequence originates from an adult woman who had mild COVID-19 (a few samples of this study predate the infection). Cell type and time point are not known. In DNA, the CDR3 is TGTGCCAGCAGCTCTACCCATTGGGTTGGCAGGGCTGGAAACACCATATATTTT. Its translation is CASSSTHWVGRAGNTIYF.